The text below deals with one TCR beta chain. This sample is part of a study of T cell changes during pregnancy in multiple sclerosis. V was pared by 3 bases and J by 3 bases, with 14 bases between. Germline V lookup: CDR1 SGHAT, CDR2 FQNNGV. The CDR3 is 16 residues long. Clones were read by immunoSEQ multiplex PCR, and TCRdb kept only the in-frame ones, dropping some. The sample has approximately 130,000 clones; 80% to 95% are singletons. The rearrangement links TRBV11-2 to TRBJ2-2; tentative D call: TRBD2 (5 bases). Specimen: peripheral blood, collected before pregnancy. The TCR sequence derives from a female donor with multiple sclerosis, enrolled in a pregnancy study. Written as DNA, the CDR3 is TGTGCCAGCAGCTTCCTCCCTGGACTCGACACCGGGGAGCTGTTTTTT. Translation gives CASSFLPGLDTGELFF.